The present T cell receptor (beta chain) was sequenced within a study of T cells in Graves' hyperthyroidism and ophthalmopathy. Findings and limits, study-wide: In the analysis, a 13 V-J model separated ophthalmopathy from stable hyperthyroidism.

Recently diagnosed hyperthyroidism of less than 2 months' duration affected patients aged 18 to 65. Thyroid ultrasound and orbital computed tomography, with clinical symptoms and serum thyroxine and TRAb, informed diagnoses. TCR beta CDR3 regions were amplified from RNA transcripts. First-round RT-PCR targeting the TCR CDR3 was performed with the HTBI primer set. Using its own MiXCR run on the multiplex PCR reads, TCRdb lists one record per CDR3 protein. The data show about 590,000 distinct CDR3 sequences, with approximately 14% seen just once and under 8% held by the top ten. Germline values: CDR1 SGHKS, CDR2 YYEKEE (reference sequence). This CDR3 is built from 15 residues. This clonotype was observed once. What it binds is not known. One junction end disagrees with the germline gene, perhaps due to a read error.

The chain recombines TRBV5-5 with TRBJ1-6; tentative D call: TRBD1 (5 bases). The TCR comes from a young woman with Graves' hyperthyroidism. Sample: blood. In DNA form, the CDR3 reads TGTGTCAGCAGCTTGGGGGGGTCCTATAATTCACCCCTCCACTTT. This encodes CVSSLGGSYNSPLHF.